This T cell receptor beta chain originates from a study of cytomegalovirus exposure and HLA in healthy donors. Notes on the study in general: Later analysis found that TCR beta chains associated with HLA were more clonally expanded than other, equally common chains. One variant, a missense change in DCLRE1C, was linked in a later analysis to TCR beta V- and J-gene trimming. The majority of CMV-associated TCR beta chains were reported as apparently HLA-restricted in a later analysis. There were some V segments, including TRBV6-2 and TRBV6-3, excluded as indistinguishable.

J lost 10 bases, V lost 5 bases, and 7 bases had no gene match. Germline CDR1 MNHEY, CDR2 SMNVEV (reference sequence). The CDR3 runs 14 residues. Remarks on this clone: Its antigen remains unidentified.

The PCR made use of 60 Vbeta and 13 Jbeta primers. Clones were sequenced by immunoSEQ multiplex PCR, and TCRdb holds only the in-frame ones, with some missing. The sample consists of approximately 190,000 clones, more than 75% of them appearing once. The material sequenced was PBMCs. The sequence came from a woman aged 18-29 years in good health and CMV-seronegative. The rearrangement uses TRBV27 and TRBJ1-6; 8 bases fit TRBD1. CDR3 nucleotide sequence: TGTGCCAGCAGTACACAGGGGGTAGGATCACCCCTCCACTTT. Encoded protein: CASSTQGVGSPLHF.